This entry lists 19 T cell receptor beta chains sequenced from one sample in a study of T cell responses to AZD1222 COVID-19 vaccine. Profiled with immunoSEQ multiplex PCR; TCRdb holds only in-frame clones, not every one. The sample has 84,000 or so clones; about nine tenths are singletons. The specimen comprised peripheral blood, sampled on day 0 of AZD1222 vaccination. The receptors were sampled from an adult in good health.

V is TRBV6-5 and J is TRBJ2-1, with D possibly being TRBD2 (5 bases). Trimming stripped 3 bases from V and 8 bases from J, with 14 bases between. CDR1 is MNHEY and CDR2 is SVGAGI in the germline V gene. The CDR3 has 14 amino acids. The CDR3 loop reads CASSYRASADEQFF. DNA of the CDR3: TGTGCCAGCAGTTATAGGGCCTCAGCGGATGAGCAGTTCTTC.

This rearrangement joins TRBV18 to TRBJ2-1; 12 bases agree with TRBD2. The V gene end was trimmed by 6 bases and the J gene end by 7 bases; junction bases not matched to a gene: 7. Germline assignment: CDR1 KGHSH and CDR2 LQKENI. The CDR3 length is 15 residues. The chain's CDR3 is CASSPTLAGGNEQFF. As DNA, the CDR3 is TGTGCCAGCTCCCCTACCCTAGCGGGAGGGAATGAGCAGTTCTTC.

This clone appeared once. The gene calls are TRBV2 and TRBJ1-3, with a weak D call TRBD1 (5 bases). Trimming took off 5 bases at V and 0 bases at J, with 11 bases between the two ends. Germline V gene sequence: CDR1 SNHLY, CDR2 FYNNEI. This CDR3 contains 15 residues. The DNA for the CDR3 is TGTGCCAGCAGTTCCCGACAGCACTCTGGAAACACCATATATTTT. This translates into CASSSRQHSGNTIYF.

The chain couples TRBV27 to TRBJ2-7, with a weak D call TRBD1 (6 bases). Germline V gene lookup returns CDR1 MNHEY and CDR2 SMNVEV (reference sequence). The CDR3 spans 12 residues. V lost 10 bases and J lost 0, with 10 bases in between. The DNA of the CDR3 is TGTGCCAACGACAGGTTCTCCTACGAGCAGTACTTC. Its protein product is CANDRFSYEQYF.

V usage is TRBV5-4 and J usage is TRBJ2-5; a weak D match, TRBD1 (6 bases). V lost 4 bases, J lost 5 bases, and 18 bases lay in between. CDR1 is SGHNT, CDR2 YYREEE, per germline (reference sequence). The CDR3 contains 15 residues. CDR3 sequence: CASSTNPTGSETQYF. CDR3 coding DNA: TGTGCCAGCAGCACCAACCCTACAGGGAGCGAGACCCAGTACTTC.

The V gene is TRBV2, the J gene TRBJ2-2, with D tentatively TRBD1 (5 bases). The CDR3 contains 15 residues. Trimming pared 4 bases from V and 3 bases from J, leaving 12 bases between. The germline V gene has CDR1 SNHLY and CDR2 FYNNEI. Here the CDR3 reads CASSVRRVDTGELFF. The CDR3 nucleotides are TGTGCCAGCAGTGTGCGCAGGGTCGACACCGGGGAGCTGTTTTTT.

V usage is TRBV7-3 and J usage is TRBJ1-5; D gene unclear. Germline V gene data show CDR1 as SGHTA and CDR2 as FQGTGA. The CDR3 loop spans 13 amino acids. The V and J ends lost 5 bases and 2 bases respectively, with 7 bases between them. CDR3 sequence reads: CASSKERNQPQHF. For the CDR3, the DNA is TGTGCCAGCAGCAAGGAGCGCAATCAGCCCCAGCATTTT.

V is TRBV7-2 and J is TRBJ2-3; TRBD2 agrees at 9 bases. The V segment lost 6 bases and the J segment 1 base; nucleotides outside the gene matches: 8. Per germline, CDR1 SGHTA and CDR2 FQGNSA. The CDR3 runs 16 residues. CDR3 sequence (DNA): TGTGCCAGCAGTCAAGGACTAGCGTTAGGCACAGATACGCAGTATTTT. It codes for CASSQGLALGTDTQYF.

The chain is built from TRBV10-2 and TRBJ2-7, with D hard to call. The germline CDR1 and CDR2 sequences are WSHSY and SAAADI. This CDR3 spans 14 amino acids. With 3 bases removed from V and 2 bases from J, the gap between germline ends came to 11 bases. The CDR3 DNA reads TGCGCCAGCAGTGAAACCGTGCTTACCTACGAGCAGTACTTC. Encoded protein: CASSETVLTYEQYF.

The chain employs TRBV28 and TRBJ1-3; D uncertain. The V end was cut by 5 bases, the J end by 7 bases, with 15 bases between. From germline, CDR1 is MDHEN and CDR2 SYDVKM. The CDR3 consists of 14 residues. CDR3 coding DNA: TGTGCCAGCAGTGCCTTTTCTGGAAGGAACACCATATATTTT. Protein sequence: CASSAFSGRNTIYF.

The rearrangement uses TRBV12-5 and TRBJ2-1, with a tentative D call TRBD1 (5 bases). V lost 0 bases to trimming and J lost 7 bases, with 13 bases between them. Germline V gene lookup returns CDR1 LGHNT and CDR2 FRNRAP. This CDR3 contains 15 residues. The CDR3 region has the DNA TGTGCTAGTGGTTTGGTAAATACAGGTGGGAATGAGCAGTTCTTC. Protein sequence: CASGLVNTGGNEQFF. The whole variable domain, filled in from reference TRBV12-5 and TRBJ2-1, reads DARVTQTPRHKVTEMGQEVTMRCQPILGHNTVFWYRQTMMQGLELLAYFRNRAPLDDSGMPKDRFSAEMPDATLATLKIQPSEPRDSAVYFCASGLVNTGGNEQFFGPGTRLTVL.

The V and J genes are TRBV18 and TRBJ1-1, with D unclear. The CDR3 is made up of 13 amino acids. Trimming stripped 8 bases from V and 1 base from J, with 11 bases between. The V gene's germline CDR1 is KGHSH and CDR2 LQKENI. CDR3 nucleotide sequence: TGTGCCAGCCTAACCGGACGGAACACTGAAGCTTTCTTT. Protein product: CASLTGRNTEAFF. Combining the CDR3 with reference TRBV18 and TRBJ1-1 gives the whole variable domain NAGVMQNPRHLVRRRGQEARLRCSPMKGHSHVYWYRQLPEEGLKFMVYLQKENIIDESGMPKERFSAEFPKEGPSILRIQQVVRGDSAAYFCASLTGRNTEAFFGQGTRLTVV.

V usage is TRBV19 and J usage is TRBJ1-2, with TRBD1 as a possible D gene (6 bases). The CDR3 is 12 amino acids. Trimming removed 6 bases at V and 7 bases at J, with 12 bases between. CDR1 is LNHDA, CDR2 SQIVND, per germline (reference sequence). The CDR3 here is CASSEQGGGYTF. DNA of the CDR3: TGTGCCAGTAGCGAACAGGGAGGTGGCTACACCTTC.

This chain connects TRBV3-1 (or the pseudogene TRBV3-2) to TRBJ1-1; possibly TRBD1 for D (6 bases). Germline lookup yields CDR1 LGHDT and CDR2 YNNKEL (reference sequence). The ends were cut back, 10 bases at V and 6 bases at J, with 18 bases in the middle. CDR3 size: 13 residues. The CDR3 loop reads CATTGRGGAEAFF. DNA of the CDR3: TGTGCCACAACAGGGAGGGGTGGGGCTGAAGCTTTCTTT.

The chain uses TRBV6-5 and TRBJ1-1; D remains ambiguous. Trimming cost V 2 bases and J 2 bases, with 9 bases left between them. Germline CDR1 is MNHEY and CDR2 is SVGAGI. The CDR3 consists of 14 residues. In nucleotides, the CDR3 is TGTGCCAGCAGTTACGTGAAGGGAAACACTGAAGCTTTCTTT. This translates into CASSYVKGNTEAFF.

V usage is TRBV5-1 and J usage is TRBJ2-2, with a weak D call TRBD2 (5 bases). The CDR3 is made up of 14 amino acids. V lost 9 bases and J lost 6, with 18 bases in between. Germline V gene sequence: CDR1 SGHRS, CDR2 YFSETQ. The CDR3 reads CATQYGVASGELFF. CDR3 DNA sequence: TGCGCCACCCAGTACGGGGTAGCTTCCGGGGAGCTGTTTTTT. Using reference TRBV5-1 and TRBJ2-2 for the parts outside the CDR3, the full variable domain is KAGVTQTPRYLIKTRGQQVTLSCSPISGHRSVSWYQQTPGQGLQFLFEYFSETQRNKGNFPGRFSGRQFSNSRSEMNVSTLELGDSALYLCATQYGVASGELFFGEGSRLTVL.

A single count supports this clone. V and J are TRBV7-8 and TRBJ2-5; D is ambiguous. Germline V lookup: CDR1 SGHVS, CDR2 FQNEAQ. Trimming removed 0 bases at V and 3 bases at J, with 8 bases between. The CDR3 sequence is 14 residues long. CDR3 region: CASSLAAAEETQYF. CDR3 nucleotides: TGTGCCAGCAGCTTAGCGGCGGCGGAAGAGACCCAGTACTTC.

As regards this clone: The same CDR3 arises from other DNA sequences in this sample as well. V gene TRBV7-9 combines with J gene TRBJ1-1; no firm D call. The V end was cut by 1 base, the J end by 2 bases, with 5 bases between. The CDR3 covers 13 residues. Germline V gene lookup returns CDR1 SEHNR and CDR2 FQNEAQ (reference sequence). CDR3 nucleotide sequence: TGTGCCAGCAGCTTAGGTCAAAACACTGAAGCTTTCTTT. Translated: CASSLGQNTEAFF.

This clone was recorded a few times. This chain links TRBV6-6 with TRBJ1-5; TRBD1 matches at 8 bases. Germline lookup yields CDR1 MNHNY and CDR2 SVGAGI (reference sequence). Trimming at V came to 0 bases and at J to 8 bases, leaving 6 bases not matched to a gene. This CDR3 is 15 amino acids long. The chain's CDR3 is CASSYSRTGREPQHF. The CDR3 DNA sequence: TGTGCCAGCAGTTACTCTCGGACAGGGCGGGAGCCCCAGCATTTT.